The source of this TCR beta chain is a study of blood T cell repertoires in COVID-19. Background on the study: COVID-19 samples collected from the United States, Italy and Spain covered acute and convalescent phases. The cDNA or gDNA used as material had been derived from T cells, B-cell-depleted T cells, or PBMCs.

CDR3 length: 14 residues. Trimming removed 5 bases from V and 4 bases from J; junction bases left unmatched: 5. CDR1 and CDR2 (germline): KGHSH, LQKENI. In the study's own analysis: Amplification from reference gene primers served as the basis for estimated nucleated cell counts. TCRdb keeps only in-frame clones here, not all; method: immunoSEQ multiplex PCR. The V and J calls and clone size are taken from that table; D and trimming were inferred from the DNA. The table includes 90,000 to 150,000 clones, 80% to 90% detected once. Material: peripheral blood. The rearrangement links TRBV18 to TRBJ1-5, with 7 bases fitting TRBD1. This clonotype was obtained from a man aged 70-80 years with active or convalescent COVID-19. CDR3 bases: TGTGCCAGCTCAATCGACAGGGTAAATCAGCCCCAGCATTTT. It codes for CASSIDRVNQPQHF. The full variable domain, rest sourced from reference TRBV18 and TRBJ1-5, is NAGVMQNPRHLVRRRGQEARLRCSPMKGHSHVYWYRQLPEEGLKFMVYLQKENIIDESGMPKERFSAEFPKEGPSILRIQQVVRGDSAAYFCASSIDRVNQPQHFGDGTRLSIL.